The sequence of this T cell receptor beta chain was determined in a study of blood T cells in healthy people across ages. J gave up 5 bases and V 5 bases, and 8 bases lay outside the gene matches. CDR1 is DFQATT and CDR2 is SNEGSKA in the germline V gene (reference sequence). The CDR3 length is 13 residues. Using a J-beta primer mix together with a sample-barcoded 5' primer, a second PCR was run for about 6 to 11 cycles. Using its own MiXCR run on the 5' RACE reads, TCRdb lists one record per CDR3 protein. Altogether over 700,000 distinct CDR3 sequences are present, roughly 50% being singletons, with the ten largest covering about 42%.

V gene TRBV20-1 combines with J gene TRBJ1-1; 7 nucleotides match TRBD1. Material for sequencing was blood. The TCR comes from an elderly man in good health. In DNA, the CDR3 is TGCAGTGCTCAACAGGGGAGGGGGACTGAAGCTTTCTTT. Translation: CSAQQGRGTEAFF.